These T cell receptor beta chains were read from a single sample in a study of control samples from healthy donors and cancer patients. TCRdb's table, derived via immunoSEQ multiplex PCR, lists solely in-frame clones and lacks some. The profile shows roughly 120,000 clones, 80% to 90% of them singletons. Sequencing used PBMCs. The receptor source for this set is a woman between 50 and 59 years old with colorectal cancer. Both conserved end residues are part of each CDR3. D genes are given only for firm matches.

>TRBV10-3|TRBJ2-2|.
CAISKGPNTGELFF
TGTGCCATCAGTAAGGGACCCAACACCGGGGAGCTGTTTTTT
>TRBV2|TRBJ1-1|TRBD1
CASSLGSEGQGSFF
TGTGCCAGCAGCCTGGGGTCAGAGGGACAGGGATCTTTCTTT
>TRBV5-5|TRBJ2-5|.
CASSFRRGVIGETQYF
TGTGCCAGCAGCTTTCGCCGGGGCGTTATAGGAGAGACCCAGTACTTC
>TRBV3-1/TRBV3-2|TRBJ2-2|TRBD2
CASSQVITSGKYTGELFF
TGTGCCAGCAGCCAAGTAATTACTAGCGGGAAATACACCGGGGAGCTGTTTTTT
>TRBV19|TRBJ1-1|TRBD1
CASRFRGRSRTEAFF
TGTGCCAGTAGGTTCAGGGGGCGATCCCGGACTGAAGCTTTCTTT
>TRBV30|TRBJ1-4|.
CAWGQGLSNEKLFF
TGTGCCTGGGGGCAGGGGTTGTCTAATGAAAAACTGTTTTTT
>TRBV6-5|TRBJ2-2|.
CASSYSRILNTGELFF
TGTGCCAGCAGTTACTCGCGGATCCTAAACACCGGGGAGCTGTTTTTT
>TRBV11-2|TRBJ1-5|TRBD1
CASSPTGDPGQPQHF
TGTGCCAGCAGCCCGACAGGGGACCCTGGGCAGCCCCAGCATTTT
>TRBV2|TRBJ1-1|TRBD1
CASSGPDRGSSEAFF
TGTGCCAGCAGTGGACCGGACAGGGGGAGTTCTGAAGCTTTCTTT
>TRBV12-3/TRBV12-4|TRBJ1-5|.
CASSFGANQPQHF
TGTGCCAGCAGTTTTGGGGCCAATCAGCCCCAGCATTTT
>TRBV7-2|TRBJ2-3|TRBD2
CASSLGVWEGPQDTQYF
TGTGCCAGCAGCTTAGGAGTATGGGAGGGCCCCCAGGATACGCAGTATTTT
>TRBV10-1|TRBJ2-6|TRBD2
CASSPGLAVSGANVLTF
TGCGCCAGCAGCCCGGGACTAGCGGTCTCTGGGGCCAACGTCCTGACTTTC
>TRBV7-7|TRBJ2-1|.
CASSLVDFGSNEQFF
TGTGCTAGCAGCTTAGTGGATTTCGGGAGCAATGAGCAGTTCTTC
>TRBV19|TRBJ2-7|.
CASSGGGVRFEQYF
TGTGCCAGTAGTGGAGGCGGGGTTCGGTTCGAGCAGTACTTC
>TRBV30|TRBJ1-2|.
CAWSLGSAGYTF
TGTGCCTGGAGTTTGGGATCGGCCGGCTACACCTTC
>TRBV5-1|TRBJ1-1|.
CASSLDSLGKSNTEAFF
TGCGCCAGCAGCTTGGATTCGTTGGGTAAGTCGAACACTGAAGCTTTCTTT
>TRBV9|TRBJ2-1|.
CASSAGQYSYNEQFF
TGTGCCAGCAGCGCGGGACAATACTCCTACAATGAGCAGTTCTTC
>TRBV13|TRBJ2-3|.
CASSLRGIDTQYF
TGTGCCAGCAGCTTAAGGGGTATTGATACGCAGTATTTT
>TRBV9|TRBJ2-3|TRBD2
CASSQWGVGRTDTQYF
TGTGCCAGCAGCCAATGGGGGGTCGGGAGGACAGATACGCAGTATTTT
>TRBV9|TRBJ1-2|.
CASSLQNYGYTF
TGTGCCAGCAGTCTTCAGAACTATGGCTACACCTTC
>TRBV27|TRBJ2-7|.
CASSLLEGYEQYF
TGTGCCAGCAGTTTATTGGAGGGCTACGAGCAGTACTTC
>TRBV19|TRBJ2-1|TRBD2
CASQGGGDDEQFF
TGTGCCAGTCAGGGCGGGGGGGATGATGAGCAGTTCTTC
>TRBV13|TRBJ1-1|.
CASSLGGHGGGNTEAFF
TGTGCCAGCAGCTTAGGCGGCCACGGAGGGGGGAACACTGAAGCTTTCTTT
>TRBV28|TRBJ2-1|.
CASSRSGSYNEQFF
TGTGCCAGCAGCAGAAGTGGGAGTTACAATGAGCAGTTCTTC
>TRBV5-1|TRBJ1-1|.
CASSAGDTEAFF
TGCGCCAGCTCGGCAGGGGATACTGAAGCTTTCTTT
>TRBV7-9|TRBJ2-2|.
CASSLGGWSGELFF
TGTGCCAGCAGCTTGGGTGGTTGGTCCGGGGAGCTGTTTTTT